This passage covers 27 T cell receptor beta chains from one sample sequenced in a study of T cells expressing NK-cell markers. After re-calling the 5' RACE reads, TCRdb lists one entry per CDR3 protein, DNA absent. The sample has about 460,000 distinct CDR3 sequences, and its top ten clones hold approximately 1.4%. The sample taken for sequencing was blood T cells: a sorted CD56 or NKG2C T cell subset, CD4+ or CD8+ T cells, or bulk PBMC T cells (not recorded which). The origin of the receptors is a woman between 45 and 60 years old in good health.

V is TRBV4-1 and J is TRBJ1-4; TCRdb's D call, TRBD1, is unchecked because there is no DNA. Germline CDR1 reads MGHRA; CDR2 reads YSYEKL. This CDR3 region has 18 residues. The CDR3 region is CASSQDPPDGATNEKLFF.

This chain connects TRBV5-1 to TRBJ2-5; TCRdb's D call, TRBD2, is unchecked because there is no DNA. This CDR3 spans 19 amino acids. CDR1 is SGHRS, CDR2 YFSETQ, per germline. This CDR3 is CASSLDGTPSGRPQETQYF.

J is TRBJ2-3 and V is TRBV7-9; TCRdb names TRBD2, which stays unverified in the absence of DNA. Per germline, CDR1 SEHNR and CDR2 FQNEAQ (reference sequence). This CDR3 comprises 17 residues. The CDR3 loop reads CASSRDSPTIDTDTQYF.

The rearrangement links TRBV21-1 to TRBJ2-2; the D gene TCRdb calls, TRBD1, cannot be checked with no DNA. TRBV21-1 is marked as a pseudogene. This CDR3 comprises 16 residues. CDR3: CASSKVWGKNTGELFF.

The chain is built from TRBV5-1 and TRBJ1-4. CDR3 length: 13 residues. The germline CDR1 and CDR2 sequences are SGHRS and YFSETQ. CDR3 sequence: CASSEPTNEKLFF.

This chain's CDR3 is CASSFSDRGRRGREPQHF. The V and J genes are TRBV5-6 and TRBJ1-5; TCRdb gives TRBD1 as the D gene, but with no DNA this cannot be confirmed. The CDR3 consists of 18 residues. The V gene's germline CDR1 is SGHDT and CDR2 YYEEEE.

The chain uses TRBV7-6 and TRBJ1-1. The CDR3 contains 11 residues. CDR1 is SGHVS, CDR2 FNYEAQ, per germline. The CDR3 protein is CASAMNTEAFF.

The chain uses TRBV5-1 and TRBJ2-1; TCRdb gives TRBD2 as the D gene, but with no DNA this cannot be confirmed. CDR1 and CDR2 from the germline V gene are SGHRS and YFSETQ. The CDR3 extends over 17 amino acids. CDR3 amino acids: CASSLPQLAGGGNEQFF.

This chain links TRBV28 with TRBJ2-1. The germline V gene encodes CDR1 MDHEN and CDR2 SYDVKM. The CDR3 covers 13 residues. CDR3 sequence reads: CASMLLNIHEQFF.

The CDR3 protein is CASSAQGGYEQYF. The chain recombines TRBV5-6 with TRBJ2-7; TCRdb's D call, TRBD1, is unchecked because there is no DNA. Germline lookup yields CDR1 SGHDT and CDR2 YYEEEE. The CDR3 has 13 residues. The variable domain in full, completed from reference TRBV5-6 and TRBJ2-7, reads DAGVTQSPTHLIKTRGQQVTLRCSPKSGHDTVSWYQQALGQGPQFIFQYYEEEERQRGNFPDRFSGHQFPNYSSELNVNALLLGDSALYLCASSAQGGYEQYFGPGTRLTVT.

The genes are TRBV10-2 and TRBJ2-1; TCRdb names TRBD1, which stays unverified in the absence of DNA. CDR3 length equals 12 residues. Germline V gene data show CDR1 as WSHSY and CDR2 as SAAADI. CDR3 sequence: CASSPQGGSQFF.

The rearrangement links TRBV7-3 to TRBJ2-7; TCRdb's assignment of TRBD2 cannot be checked, as there is no DNA. The CDR3 contains 15 residues. The germline V gene encodes CDR1 SGHTA and CDR2 FQGTGA. This CDR3 reads CASSLTGQGGYEQYF.

The chain joins TRBV20-1 to TRBJ1-2; the D gene TCRdb calls, TRBD1, cannot be checked with no DNA. The CDR3 length is 12 residues. Per germline, CDR1 DFQATT and CDR2 SNEGSKA (reference sequence). The CDR3: CSARVPGLGYTF.

The gene calls are TRBV7-8 and TRBJ2-1. The CDR3 totals 15 residues. The germline V gene encodes CDR1 SGHVS and CDR2 FQNEAQ. The CDR3 here is CASSLLDSFYNEQFF. The complete variable domain, with remaining parts taken from reference TRBV7-8 and TRBJ2-1, reads GAGVSQSPRYKVAKRGQDVALRCDPISGHVSLFWYQQALGQGPEFLTYFQNEAQLDKSGLPSDRFFAERPEGSVSTLKIQRTQQEDSAVYLCASSLLDSFYNEQFFGPGTRLTVL.

The chain couples TRBV5-1 to TRBJ2-4; the D call from TCRdb, TRBD2, cannot be confirmed without DNA. Germline CDR1 reads SGHRS; CDR2 reads YFSETQ. The length of the CDR3 is 17 residues. The CDR3 here is CASSPLAGEATKNIQYF.

The chain combines TRBV28 with TRBJ2-5; TCRdb's D gene call, TRBD1, goes unchecked for lack of DNA. Germline values: CDR1 MDHEN, CDR2 SYDVKM. There are 16 residues in the CDR3. The CDR3 protein is CASSPVQGQGRKTQYF.

This CDR3 is CSVDSGSLYEQYF. The chain joins TRBV29-1 to TRBJ2-7. Per the germline V gene, CDR1 is SQVTM and CDR2 is ANQGSEA. This CDR3 has 13 amino acids.

The chain is built from TRBV13 and TRBJ1-1; no DNA is available, so the TRBD1 call from TCRdb remains unchecked. Germline V lookup: CDR1 PRHDT, CDR2 FYEKMQ (reference sequence). The CDR3 has 14 amino acids. This CDR3 is CASRPGRKNTEAFF.

The chain combines TRBV12-3 or TRBV12-4 with TRBJ2-2; no DNA is available, so the TRBD2 call from TCRdb remains unchecked. This CDR3 region has 16 residues. The CDR3 region is CASRDPSGRVTGELFF.

The chain couples TRBV12-3 or TRBV12-4 to TRBJ2-1; checking the TCRdb D call of TRBD1 is not possible without DNA. This CDR3 is 13 amino acids long. This CDR3 is CASSLLRSTGSLF.

The chain uses TRBV7-8 and TRBJ1-4; without DNA, the TCRdb call of TRBD1 cannot be checked. The CDR3 extends over 14 amino acids. Germline CDR1 SGHVS, CDR2 FQNEAQ. The CDR3 sequence: CASSQDRANEKLFF. The full variable domain, completed using reference TRBV7-8 and TRBJ1-4, is GAGVSQSPRYKVAKRGQDVALRCDPISGHVSLFWYQQALGQGPEFLTYFQNEAQLDKSGLPSDRFFAERPEGSVSTLKIQRTQQEDSAVYLCASSQDRANEKLFFGSGTQLSVL.

The chain combines TRBV28 with TRBJ2-6; TCRdb proposes TRBD1, but this gene call is untestable without DNA. The V gene's germline CDR1 is MDHEN and CDR2 SYDVKM. There are 20 residues in the CDR3. The CDR3 protein is CASSLSGDRGPEAGANVLTF. The whole variable domain, filled in from reference TRBV28 and TRBJ2-6, reads DVKVTQSSRYLVKRTGEKVFLECVQDMDHENMFWYRQDPGLGLRLIYFSYDVKMKEKGDIPEGYSVSREKKERFSLILESASTNQTSMYLCASSLSGDRGPEAGANVLTFGAGSRLTVL.

The rearrangement links TRBV7-9 to TRBJ2-3. Germline V gene data show CDR1 as SEHNR and CDR2 as FQNEAQ (reference sequence). The CDR3 runs to 14 residues. The CDR3 here is CASSLGSRTDTQYF.

The CDR3 loop reads CSERAGGRKISGREPDTQYF. The chain links TRBV20-1 to TRBJ2-3; TCRdb outputs TRBD2, but without DNA this stays unchecked. The CDR3 has 20 residues. In germline, CDR1 is DFQATT, CDR2 SNEGSKA (reference sequence).

The V and J genes are TRBV6-5 and TRBJ1-2. The CDR3 has 15 amino acids. Germline V gene sequence: CDR1 MNHEY, CDR2 SVGAGI. The CDR3 here is CASSYSRELIERTTF.

The CDR3 is CASSPKHGYTF. This chain connects TRBV7-9 to TRBJ1-2. The germline gives CDR1 SEHNR, CDR2 FQNEAQ (reference sequence). The CDR3 extends over 11 amino acids. The full variable domain, its missing parts supplied by reference TRBV7-9 and TRBJ1-2, is DTGVSQNPRHKITKRGQNVTFRCDPISEHNRLYWYRQTLGQGPEFLTYFQNEAQLEKSRLLSDRFSAERPKGSFSTLEIQRTEQGDSAMYLCASSPKHGYTFGSGTRLTVV.

The rearrangement uses TRBV29-1 and TRBJ2-7; the D gene TCRdb calls, TRBD1, cannot be checked with no DNA. The CDR3 is 12 residues long. Germline V gene lookup returns CDR1 SQVTM and CDR2 ANQGSEA. CDR3: CSVGSDSYEQYF.